This T cell receptor (beta chain) is from a study of cytomegalovirus exposure and HLA in healthy donors. Whole-study findings and limits: Among the most significant clusters, several appeared linked to common viral pathogens in a later analysis.

Turning to this clone: Its matching antigen is unknown.

This CDR3 has 16 amino acids. The germline CDR1 and CDR2 sequences are MNHEY and SVGAGI. Trimming removed 4 bases from V and 5 bases from J, with 18 bases in between. Researchers ran the PCR with 60 Vbeta and 13 Jbeta primers. Repertoires were generated with immunoSEQ multiplex PCR, while TCRdb's copy carries only in-frame clones and drops some. The data hold about 100,000 clones, with around 85% observed a single time. This chain joins TRBV6-5 and TRBJ1-5; D might be TRBD1 (6 bases). The clonotype was recovered from a middle-aged man in good health and CMV-seropositive. Specimen: PBMCs. CDR3: CASSSGRDTLHQPQHF. The CDR3 coding sequence is TGTGCCAGCAGTTCGGGACGGGACACGCTTCATCAGCCCCAGCATTTT.